This is a list of T cell receptor beta chains from one sample in a study of shared clonotypes between healthy human individuals. TCRdb's table, derived via immunoSEQ multiplex PCR, lists solely in-frame clones and lacks some. The table has 2 million to 3 million clones, 93% seen once. The specimen sequenced was naive CD4+ T cells from PBMCs. All receptors come from a man aged 18-30 years in good health. Some clones in this sample may be carry-over from other donors' samples. Both conserved end residues are part of each CDR3. A D gene is named only where the DNA matches it firmly. Clone size, where shown, is once, few, many, or a class for clones that have expanded.

size | J | V | D | DNA | CDR3
once | TRBJ2-3 | TRBV6-1 | TRBD2 | TGTGCCAGCAGTGAAGGACTAGCGGGAGGTCAAGATACGCAGTATTTT | CASSEGLAGGQDTQYF
once | TRBJ2-7 | TRBV6-5 | TRBD2 | TGTGCCAGCAGTTACTCGACAGCGGGAGGGCCCTACGAGCAGTACTTC | CASSYSTAGGPYEQYF
. | TRBJ1-1 | TRBV5-1 | TRBD1 | TGCGCCAGCAGCTTAACCGGGACAGAACAACTCGAAGCTTTCTTT | CASSLTGTEQLEAFF
. | TRBJ1-2 | TRBV6-5 | TRBD1 | TGTGCCAGCAGTACAGGGGGCGTCTACACCTTC | CASSTGGVYTF
. | TRBJ2-3 | TRBV7-3 | . | TGTGCCAGCAGCCCTCAGGGGGCTAGCGGCCTTAGCACAGATACGCAGTATTTT | CASSPQGASGLSTDTQYF
. | TRBJ1-1 | TRBV7-2 | . | TGTGCCAGCAGCTTAGCAGGCTCCTCAGGGGCTTTCTTT | CASSLAGSSGAFF
. | TRBJ2-3 | TRBV5-1 | TRBD2 | TGCGCCAGCAGCCCGGGGGGGTCCTTTTCCCAGGATACGCAGTATTTT | CASSPGGSFSQDTQYF
once | TRBJ2-1 | TRBV6-1 | TRBD2 | TGTGCCAGCTGGGTAGCGGGAGCTTACAATGAGCAGTTCTTC | CASWVAGAYNEQFF
. | TRBJ2-7 | TRBV7-2 | TRBD2 | TGTGCCAGCAGCTTAACTAGCGGGAGCTACGAGCAGTACTTC | CASSLTSGSYEQYF
. | TRBJ2-1 | TRBV6-1 | TRBD2 | TGTGCCACCACATGGGGGACTAGCGGGAGCAGTGAGCAGTTCTTC | CATTWGTSGSSEQFF
. | TRBJ2-1 | TRBV18 | TRBD2 | TGTGCCAGCTCACCGGGGACTAGCGGGAAGCCCCACAATGAGCAGTTCTTC | CASSPGTSGKPHNEQFF